This T cell receptor beta chain is drawn from a study of cytomegalovirus exposure and HLA in healthy donors. The CDR3 runs to 17 residues. Germline CDR1 SGHVS, CDR2 FQNEAQ. The trim removed 1 base at V and 3 bases at J, leaving 5 bases unmatched. The PCR made use of 60 Vbeta and 13 Jbeta primers. The method was immunoSEQ multiplex PCR; TCRdb's version includes in-frame clones alone and lacks a portion of them. The data hold approximately 190,000 clones, with approximately 85% observed a single time. Study results and limitations: The study listed under 200 cytomegalovirus-associated TCR beta chains.

In regard to this clone: Its matching antigen is unknown.

The chain links TRBV7-8 to TRBJ2-5; 13 bases are a match to TRBD2. Material: PBMCs. This clonotype originated in a woman younger than 35 in good health and CMV-seronegative. The CDR3: CASSLEGTSGNKETQYF. The CDR3 DNA follows: TGTGCCAGCAGCTTAGAGGGGACTAGCGGGAATAAAGAGACCCAGTACTTC.